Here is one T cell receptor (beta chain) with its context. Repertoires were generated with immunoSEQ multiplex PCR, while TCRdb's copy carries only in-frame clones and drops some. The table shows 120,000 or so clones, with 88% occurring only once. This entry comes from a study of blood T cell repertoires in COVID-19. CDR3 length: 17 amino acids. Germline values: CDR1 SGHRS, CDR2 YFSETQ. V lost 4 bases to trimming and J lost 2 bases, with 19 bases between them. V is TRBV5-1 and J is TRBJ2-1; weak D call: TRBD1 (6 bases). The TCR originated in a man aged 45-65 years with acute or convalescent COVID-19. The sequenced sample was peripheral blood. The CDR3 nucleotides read TGCGCCAGCAGCCGCGACAGGACCCGGGCCACCTACAATGAGCAGTTCTTC. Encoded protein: CASSRDRTRATYNEQFF.